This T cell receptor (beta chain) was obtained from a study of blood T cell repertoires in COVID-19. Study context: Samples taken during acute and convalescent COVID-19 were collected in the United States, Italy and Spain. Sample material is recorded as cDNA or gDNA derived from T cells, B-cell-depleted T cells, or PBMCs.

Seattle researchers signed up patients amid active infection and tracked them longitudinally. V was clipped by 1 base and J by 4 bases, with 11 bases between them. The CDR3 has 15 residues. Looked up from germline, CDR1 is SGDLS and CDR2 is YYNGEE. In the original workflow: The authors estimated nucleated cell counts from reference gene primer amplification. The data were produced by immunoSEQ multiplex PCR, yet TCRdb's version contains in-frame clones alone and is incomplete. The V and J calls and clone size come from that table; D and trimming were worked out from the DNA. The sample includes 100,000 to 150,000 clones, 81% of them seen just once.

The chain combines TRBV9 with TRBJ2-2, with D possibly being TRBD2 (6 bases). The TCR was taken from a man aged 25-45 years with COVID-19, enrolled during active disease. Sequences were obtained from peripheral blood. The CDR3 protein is CASSVSGWGTGELFF. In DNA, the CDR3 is TGTGCCAGCAGCGTAAGCGGGTGGGGCACCGGGGAGCTGTTTTTT. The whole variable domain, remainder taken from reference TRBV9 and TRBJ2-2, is DSGVTQTPKHLITATGQRVTLRCSPRSGDLSVYWYQQSLDQGLQFLIQYYNGEERAKGNILERFSAQQFPDLHSELNLSSLELGDSALYFCASSVSGWGTGELFFGEGSRLTVL.